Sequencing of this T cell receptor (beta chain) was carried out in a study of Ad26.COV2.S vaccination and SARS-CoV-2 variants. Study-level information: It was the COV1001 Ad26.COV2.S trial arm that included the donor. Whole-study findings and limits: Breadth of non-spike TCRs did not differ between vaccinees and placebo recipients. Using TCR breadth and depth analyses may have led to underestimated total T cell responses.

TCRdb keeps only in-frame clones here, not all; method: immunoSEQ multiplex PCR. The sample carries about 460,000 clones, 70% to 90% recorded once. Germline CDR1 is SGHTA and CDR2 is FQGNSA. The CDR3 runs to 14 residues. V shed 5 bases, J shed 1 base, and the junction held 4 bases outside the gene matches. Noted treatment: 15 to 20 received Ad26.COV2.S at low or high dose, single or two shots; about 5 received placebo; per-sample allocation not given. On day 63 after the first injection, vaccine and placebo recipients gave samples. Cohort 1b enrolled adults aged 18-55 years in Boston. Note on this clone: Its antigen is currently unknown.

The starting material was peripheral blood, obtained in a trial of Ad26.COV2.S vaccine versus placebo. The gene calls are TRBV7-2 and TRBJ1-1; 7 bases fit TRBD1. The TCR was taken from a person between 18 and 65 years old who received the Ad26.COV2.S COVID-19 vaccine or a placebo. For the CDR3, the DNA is TGTGCCAGCAGCGCCGACAGGGAGAACACTGAAGCTTTCTTT. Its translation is CASSADRENTEAFF.